Here is one T cell receptor (beta chain) with its context. Antigen: not known. The data derive from a study of cytomegalovirus exposure and HLA in healthy donors. Whole-study results and caveats: V- and J-gene trimming of TCR beta was linked (in a later analysis) to a missense DCLRE1C variant. Most of the CMV-associated TCR beta chains (in a later analysis) appeared to be HLA-restricted. In an earlier analysis, productive rearrangement rates for most beta V segments clustered near 87% or 30%. Sequencing likely produced, as an artifact, a cluster of highly shared sequence variants.

J gave up 5 bases and V 5 bases, and 12 bases lay outside the gene matches. Germline V gene sequence: CDR1 PRHDT, CDR2 FYEKMQ (reference sequence). The CDR3 covers 16 residues. Researchers ran the PCR with 60 Vbeta and 13 Jbeta primers. The protocol was immunoSEQ multiplex PCR, while the TCRdb copy is restricted to in-frame clones and leaves out a portion. The sample includes 56,000 or so clones. The sequenced sample was PBMCs. The source is a female donor in good health and CMV-seronegative. The chain carries TRBV13 and TRBJ2-7, with 10 nucleotides matching TRBD1. For the CDR3, the DNA is TGTGCCAGCAGCGCCCCATGGACAGGGGGGAAAAACGAGCAGTACTTC. It is translated as CASSAPWTGGKNEQYF.